In this sample, the clone carrying this TCR beta chain turned up a few times. Antigen specificity is unknown. This entry comes from a study of cytomegalovirus exposure and HLA in healthy donors. Study results and caveats: In a later analysis, a missense DCLRE1C variant was linked to TCR beta V- and J-gene trimming.

Between the trimmed V and J ends, which lost 1 base and 4 bases, there was a span of 4 bases. In germline, CDR1 is SEHNR, CDR2 FQNEAQ (reference sequence). This CDR3 spans 12 amino acids. Primers for the PCR totalled 60 Vbeta and 13 Jbeta. Some clones are missing from TCRdb's copy, which holds only in-frame ones; the method was immunoSEQ multiplex PCR. The sample lists approximately 150,000 clones, less than 90% occurring once. This clonotype was sampled from a man in his fifties in good health and CMV-seropositive. What was sequenced was PBMCs. The chain has TRBV7-9 and TRBJ1-2; D not resolved. CDR3 amino acids: CASSLDSYGYTF. The CDR3 nucleotides read TGTGCCAGCAGCTTAGACAGCTATGGCTACACCTTC.